Sequencing of this TCR beta chain was carried out in a study of T cells of healthy individuals. TCRdb passed the 5' RACE reads through MiXCR, listing each CDR3 protein once. The sample lists just over 40,000 distinct CDR3 sequences; more than 4.5% were seen once. Per germline, CDR1 SNHLY and CDR2 FYNNEI. The CDR3 spans 13 residues. The ends lost 10 bases at V and 5 bases at J; junction bases unmatched: 6. Many counts were recorded for this clonotype. The chain employs TRBV2 and TRBJ1-1; 11 nucleotides line up with TRBD1. The receptor's source is a human donor in good health. The CDR3 nucleotides are TGTGCCACCGGACAGGGGGCGCTTACTGAAGCTTTCTTT. Its protein is CATGQGALTEAFF. Full variable domain (remainder filled in from reference TRBV2 and TRBJ1-1): EPEVTQTPSHQVTQMGQEVILRCVPISNHLYFYWYRQILGQKVEFLVSFYNNEISEKSEIFDDQFSVERPDGSNFTLKIRSTKLEDSAMYFCATGQGALTEAFFGQGTRLTVV.